This TCR beta chain was documented in a study of T cell clonotyping in hematopoietic cell transplantation. Study-level points and caveats: At the given depth, recipient repertoires were over 95% de novo clonotypes. Graft donor and pretransplant recipient Inverse Simpson Index values predicted broader posttransplant TCR diversity.

This table comes from immunoSEQ multiplex PCR, and its TCRdb copy is limited to in-frame clones, with some not included. The table shows approximately 10,000 clones, with roughly nine tenths occurring only once. This CDR3 is 15 amino acids long. Germline CDR1 and CDR2: GTSNPN and SVGIG (reference sequence). Between the trimmed V and J ends, which lost 3 bases and 2 bases, there was a span of 14 bases. With regard to this clone: Its antigen is as yet unknown.

The sample consisted of peripheral blood mononuclear cells. The source of this sequence is a human donor who either received an allogeneic hematopoietic cell transplant for a myeloid malignancy or was a related donor (not recorded which). Some clones in this sample may be carry-over from other donors' samples. This sequence joins TRBV30 and TRBJ1-3, with no clear D. The CDR3 is CAWSLGFGPGNTIYF. The CDR3 region has the DNA TGTGCCTGGAGCCTGGGTTTTGGCCCTGGAAACACCATATATTTT.